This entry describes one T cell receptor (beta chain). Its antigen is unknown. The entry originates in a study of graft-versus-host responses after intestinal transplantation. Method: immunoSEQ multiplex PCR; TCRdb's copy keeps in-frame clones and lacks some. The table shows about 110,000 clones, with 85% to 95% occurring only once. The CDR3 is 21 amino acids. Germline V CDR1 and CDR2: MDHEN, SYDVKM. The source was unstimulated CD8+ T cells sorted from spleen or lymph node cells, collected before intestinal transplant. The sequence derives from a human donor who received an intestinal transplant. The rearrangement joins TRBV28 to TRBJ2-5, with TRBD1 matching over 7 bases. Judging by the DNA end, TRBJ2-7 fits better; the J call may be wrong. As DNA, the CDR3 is TGTGCCAGCATGGGAAGAAGGGATACCGGGACAGCCCTCTCGTTCTCCTACGAGCAGTACTTC. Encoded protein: CASMGRRDTGTALSFSYEQYF.